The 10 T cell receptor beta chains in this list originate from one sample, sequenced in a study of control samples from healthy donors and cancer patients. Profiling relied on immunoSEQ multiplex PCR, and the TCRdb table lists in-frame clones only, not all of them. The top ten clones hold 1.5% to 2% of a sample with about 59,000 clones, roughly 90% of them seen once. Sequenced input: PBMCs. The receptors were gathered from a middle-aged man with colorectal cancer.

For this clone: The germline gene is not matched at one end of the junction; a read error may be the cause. As DNA, the CDR3 is TGTGCCAGCAGCCAGGGGACTGGAGCTTTCTTT. It is translated as CASSQGTGAFF. The rearrangement links TRBV7-2 to TRBJ1-1, with D tentatively TRBD1 (6 bases). The CDR3 covers 11 residues. Per germline, CDR1 SGHTA and CDR2 FQGNSA.

CDR3 amino acids: CASSRGTDRSYEQYF. Here the CDR3 DNA reads TGTGCCAGCAGCAGAGGGACGGATCGCTCCTACGAGCAGTACTTC. The chain uses TRBV27 and TRBJ2-7; D tentatively reads TRBD1 or TRBD2 (5 bases each). Germline lookup yields CDR1 MNHEY and CDR2 SMNVEV (reference sequence). The length of the CDR3 is 15 residues. Trimming removed 6 bases from V and 0 bases from J, with 15 bases in between.

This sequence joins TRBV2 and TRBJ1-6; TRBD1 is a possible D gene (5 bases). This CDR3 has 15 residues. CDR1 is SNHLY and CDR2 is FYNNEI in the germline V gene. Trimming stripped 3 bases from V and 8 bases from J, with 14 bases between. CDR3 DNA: TGTGCCAGCAGTGACCCCGTCAGGGCTTATTCACCCCTCCACTTT. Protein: CASSDPVRAYSPLHF.

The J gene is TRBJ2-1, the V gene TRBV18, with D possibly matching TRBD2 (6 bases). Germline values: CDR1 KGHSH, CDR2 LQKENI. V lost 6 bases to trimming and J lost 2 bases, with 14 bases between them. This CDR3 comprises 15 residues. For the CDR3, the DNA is TGTGCCAGCTCGGTCGGTTCGGGGGCCTACAATGAGCAGTTCTTC. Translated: CASSVGSGAYNEQFF.

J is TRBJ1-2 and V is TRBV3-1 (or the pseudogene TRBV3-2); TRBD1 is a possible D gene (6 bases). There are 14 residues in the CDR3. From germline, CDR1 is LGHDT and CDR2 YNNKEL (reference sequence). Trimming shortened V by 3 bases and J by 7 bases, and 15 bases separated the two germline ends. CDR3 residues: CASSQSDSRRGYTF. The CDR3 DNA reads TGTGCCAGCAGCCAGTCGGACAGCCGCCGTGGCTACACCTTC.

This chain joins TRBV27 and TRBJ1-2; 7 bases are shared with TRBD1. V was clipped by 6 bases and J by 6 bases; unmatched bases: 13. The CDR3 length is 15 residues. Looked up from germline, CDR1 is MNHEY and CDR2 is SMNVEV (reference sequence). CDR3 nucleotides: TGTGCCAGCAGGCCTTCGGGACAGAATATTCATGGCTACACCTTC. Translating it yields CASRPSGQNIHGYTF.

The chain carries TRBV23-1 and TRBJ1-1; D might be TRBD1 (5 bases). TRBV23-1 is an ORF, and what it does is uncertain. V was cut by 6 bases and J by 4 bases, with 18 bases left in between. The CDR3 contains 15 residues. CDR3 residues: CASRPGTKDCTEAFF. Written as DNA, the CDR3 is TGCGCCAGCAGGCCTGGGACTAAGGATTGCACTGAAGCTTTCTTT.

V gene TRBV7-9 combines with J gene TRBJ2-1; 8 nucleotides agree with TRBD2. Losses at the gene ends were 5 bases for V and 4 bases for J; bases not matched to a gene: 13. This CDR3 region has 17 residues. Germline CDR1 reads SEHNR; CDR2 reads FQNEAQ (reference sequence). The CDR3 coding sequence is TGTGCCAGCAGCCCCTCCCTGTCAGCGGGGGTTTACAATGAGCAGTTCTTC. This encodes CASSPSLSAGVYNEQFF.

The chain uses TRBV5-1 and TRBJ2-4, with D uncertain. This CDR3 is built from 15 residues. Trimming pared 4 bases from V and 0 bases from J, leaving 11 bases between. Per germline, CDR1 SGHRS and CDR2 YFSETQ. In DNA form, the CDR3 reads TGCGCCAGCAGCCTAGACACCCTAGCCAAAAACATTCAGTACTTC. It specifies CASSLDTLAKNIQYF.

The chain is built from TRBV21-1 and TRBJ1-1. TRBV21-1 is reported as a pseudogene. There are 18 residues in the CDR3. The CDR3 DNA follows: TGTGCCAGCAGCAAAGCAAAGGGTGCGGGGCGGGTGAACACTGAAGCTTTCTTT. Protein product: CASSKAKGAGRVNTEAFF.